This T cell receptor (beta chain) was found in a study of blood T cell repertoires in COVID-19. At the level of the study: There were acute and convalescent COVID-19 samples, and they came from the United States, Italy and Spain. In each case, the material was cDNA or gDNA derived from T cells, B-cell-depleted T cells, or PBMCs.

Under the authors' procedure: Reference gene primers were amplified, and this amplification served to estimate nucleated cell counts. Assay: immunoSEQ multiplex PCR; the TCRdb copy retains only in-frame clones and omits some. Clonal size and the V and J genes are those of that table, whereas D and trimming came from the DNA. The data hold around 250,000 clones, with around 88% observed a single time. The CDR3 length is 12 residues. Between the trimmed V and J ends, which lost 3 bases and 6 bases, there was a span of 6 bases. Germline V gives CDR1 KGHDR, CDR2 SFDVKD. The V gene is TRBV24-1, the J gene TRBJ2-3; no clear D gene. Sequencing used peripheral blood. This TCR derives from a man at least 80 years old with acute or convalescent COVID-19. The CDR3 loop is CATSDVRDTQYF. Here the CDR3 DNA reads TGTGCCACCAGTGATGTCAGGGATACGCAGTATTTT.